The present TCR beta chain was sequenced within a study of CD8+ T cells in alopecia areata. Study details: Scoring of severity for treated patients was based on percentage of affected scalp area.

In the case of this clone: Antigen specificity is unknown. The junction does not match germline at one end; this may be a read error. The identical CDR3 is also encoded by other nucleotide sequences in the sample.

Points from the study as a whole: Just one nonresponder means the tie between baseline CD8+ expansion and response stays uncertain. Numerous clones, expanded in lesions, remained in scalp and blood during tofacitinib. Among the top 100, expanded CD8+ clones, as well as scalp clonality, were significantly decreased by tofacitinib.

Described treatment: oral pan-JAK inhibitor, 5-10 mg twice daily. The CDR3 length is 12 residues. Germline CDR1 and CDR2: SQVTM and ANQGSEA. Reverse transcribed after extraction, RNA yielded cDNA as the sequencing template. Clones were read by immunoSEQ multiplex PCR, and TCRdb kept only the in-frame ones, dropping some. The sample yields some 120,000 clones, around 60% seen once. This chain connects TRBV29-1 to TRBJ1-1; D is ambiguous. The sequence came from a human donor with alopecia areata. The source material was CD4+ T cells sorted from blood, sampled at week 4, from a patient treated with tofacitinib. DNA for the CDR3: TGCAGTGTTGACCGGGCGAACACTGAAGCTTTCTTT. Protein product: CSVDRANTEAFF.